What follows is one TCR beta chain and its context. There are 15 residues in the CDR3. Germline CDR1 reads SQVTM; CDR2 reads ANQGSEA. V lost 5 bases, J lost 2 bases, and 18 bases lay in between. Then a second PCR, running roughly 6 to 11 cycles, was carried out with a sample-barcoded 5' primer and a J-beta primer mix. TCRdb passed the 5' RACE reads through MiXCR, listing each CDR3 protein once. The repertoire holds roughly 550,000 distinct CDR3 sequences, with less than 25% as singletons. The sample originates from a study of blood T cells in healthy people across ages. This sample also appeared in a second study, on T cells of mothers and their children. That work contributes: The yield was over 8.5 million TCR beta CDR3 reads from each mother and 2.5 million to 3.5 million from each child.

The sequenced sample was blood. V gene TRBV29-1 combines with J gene TRBJ1-1, with TRBD1 as a possible D gene (6 bases). The origin of this receptor is a boy aged 5-17 years in good health. The CDR3 region is CSVRGVGGSNTEAFF. CDR3 coding DNA: TGCAGCGTTCGAGGTGTAGGGGGAAGTAACACTGAAGCTTTCTTT. The whole variable domain, filled in from reference TRBV29-1 and TRBJ1-1, reads SAVISQKPSRDICQRGTSLTIQCQVDSQVTMMFWYRQQPGQSLTLIATANQGSEATYESGFVIDKFPISRPNLTFSTLTVSNMSPEDSSIYLCSVRGVGGSNTEAFFGQGTRLTVV.